Shown below are 18 T cell receptor beta chains from a single sample sequenced in a study of shared clonotypes between healthy human individuals. Method: immunoSEQ multiplex PCR; TCRdb's copy keeps in-frame clones and lacks some. The table shows some 2,000,000 clones, with roughly 96% occurring only once. Sequencing was carried out using naive CD4+ T cells sorted from blood. Subset here: CD45RA+ positively selected. Receptors originate from a man between 18 and 29 years old in good health.

The chain recombines TRBV30 with TRBJ2-2; no definite D call. This CDR3 is built from 11 residues. Germline CDR1 GTSNPN, CDR2 SVGIG (reference sequence). V was trimmed by 4 bases and J by 6 bases, leaving 6 bases between them. The CDR3 here is CAWTWAGELFF. The CDR3 nucleotides are TGTGCCTGGACGTGGGCCGGGGAGCTGTTTTTT.

This clone has only one observation. The J gene is TRBJ2-5, the V gene TRBV29-1; D perhaps matches TRBD2 (6 bases). Germline CDR1 reads SQVTM; CDR2 reads ANQGSEA. This CDR3 is 14 amino acids long. Trimming shortened V by 1 base and J by 4 bases, and 13 bases separated the two germline ends. The CDR3 bases are TGCAGCGTTGAAGGTGGGGGGAAAGGAGAGACCCAGTACTTC. Residues: CSVEGGGKGETQYF. Full variable domain (remainder filled in from reference TRBV29-1 and TRBJ2-5): SAVISQKPSRDICQRGTSLTIQCQVDSQVTMMFWYRQQPGQSLTLIATANQGSEATYESGFVIDKFPISRPNLTFSTLTVSNMSPEDSSIYLCSVEGGGKGETQYFGPGTRLLVL.

The chain couples TRBV10-1 to TRBJ2-1, with 11 bases matching TRBD2. The CDR3 loop spans 19 amino acids. CDR1 is WNHNN and CDR2 is SYGVQD in the germline V gene (reference sequence). The V segment lost 0 bases and the J segment 6 bases; nucleotides outside the gene matches: 13. The CDR3 bases are TGCGCCAGCAGTGAGTCAAAGTGGTTCGGGACTAGCGGAGCCAATGAGCAGTTCTTC. It encodes CASSESKWFGTSGANEQFF.

In regard to this clone: The same CDR3 also results from other DNA sequences found in this sample. The chain links TRBV6-5 to TRBJ2-3, with D maybe TRBD1 (5 bases). V shed 2 bases and J shed 3 bases, with 6 bases lying between them. There are 13 residues in the CDR3. Germline loops: CDR1 MNHEY, CDR2 SVGAGI. The CDR3 spells CASSYPGTDTQYF. CDR3 DNA sequence: TGTGCCAGCAGTTACCCAGGGACAGATACGCAGTATTTT.

This clone was recorded once. The chain employs TRBV5-4 and TRBJ1-1, with 7 bases aligning to TRBD1. Germline CDR1 is SGHNT and CDR2 is YYREEE (reference sequence). The V gene end was trimmed by 5 bases and the J gene end by 4 bases; junction bases not matched to a gene: 14. The CDR3 totals 16 residues. CDR3 DNA: TGTGCCAGCAGACCGTCCCACGACAGGGTAGGCACTGAAGCTTTCTTT. Translating gives CASRPSHDRVGTEAFF.

The CDR3 sequence is CASTQIRDRSNQPQHF. The CDR3 nucleotides are TGTGCCAGTACCCAGATCCGGGACAGAAGCAATCAGCCCCAGCATTTT. V usage is TRBV19 and J usage is TRBJ1-5, with 7 bases that match TRBD1. From germline, CDR1 is LNHDA and CDR2 SQIVND (reference sequence). With V trimmed by 7 bases and J by 1 base, 10 bases remained unmatched. This CDR3 is 16 amino acids long.

This chain uses TRBV5-4 with TRBJ2-2, with TRBD2 as a possible D gene (5 bases). CDR1 is SGHNT and CDR2 is YYREEE in the germline V gene (reference sequence). The CDR3 consists of 14 residues. V lost 2 bases, J lost 4 bases, and 9 bases lay in between. The chain's CDR3 is CASSFRGGTGELFF. The CDR3 DNA follows: TGTGCCAGCAGCTTTCGCGGAGGCACCGGGGAGCTGTTTTTT.

To note about this clone: Possible read error: a much larger clone is one base away. This CDR3 is also generated by other DNA sequences in the sample. The genes are TRBV7-9 and TRBJ1-2, with D perhaps TRBD1 (5 bases). CDR1 is SEHNR and CDR2 is FQNEAQ in the germline V gene (reference sequence). This CDR3 contains 16 residues. The germline V and J ends were trimmed by 4 bases and 7 bases, with 22 bases remaining between them. CDR3 sequence (DNA): TGTGCCAGCAGCTCCTTTAGGGATACGGGGCCCTCTGGCTACACCTTC. Residues: CASSSFRDTGPSGYTF.

This chain links TRBV21-1 with TRBJ2-1; TRBD1 was called by the table and not checked on the DNA. TRBV21-1 is assigned pseudogene status. The CDR3 spans 18 residues. CDR3 residues: CASTQTGDLSSGYNEQFF. In DNA, the CDR3 is TGTGCCAGCACTCAAACAGGGGACCTAAGCTCGGGATACAATGAGCAGTTCTTC.

V and J are TRBV9 and TRBJ2-7; D is tentatively TRBD1 or TRBD2 (5 bases each). The V gene lost 5 bases and the J gene lost 0 bases, with 15 bases spanning the gap. Germline CDR1 and CDR2: SGDLS and YYNGEE. The CDR3 runs to 15 residues. CDR3: CASSLSWGSSYEQYF. CDR3 bases: TGTGCCAGCAGTTTAAGTTGGGGGAGCTCCTACGAGCAGTACTTC.

CDR3 sequence reads: CASWAPNYGYTF. The CDR3 nucleotides are TGTGCCAGCTGGGCCCCTAACTATGGCTACACCTTC. This sequence joins TRBV28 and TRBJ1-2; D is unclear. CDR3 length: 12 amino acids. Germline CDR1 MDHEN, CDR2 SYDVKM. V lost 8 bases and J 0 bases, leaving 7 bases between the germline ends.

This clone was seen a single time. The chain links TRBV6-1 to TRBJ2-1, with D hard to call. The CDR3 is 11 amino acids. Germline V gene lookup returns CDR1 MNHNS and CDR2 SASEGT. Trimming took 8 bases from V and 4 from J, leaving 6 bases between them. CDR3: CASADYNEQFF. CDR3 nucleotides: TGTGCCAGCGCAGATTACAATGAGCAGTTCTTC.

The chain joins TRBV5-4 to TRBJ2-1; a possible D gene is TRBD2 (6 bases). Germline V gives CDR1 SGHNT, CDR2 YYREEE (reference sequence). The ends were cut back, 2 bases at V and 8 bases at J, with 11 bases in the middle. This CDR3 region has 13 residues. In DNA form, the CDR3 reads TGTGCCAGCAGCTTCGGAGGGAAGGATGAGCAGTTCTTC. It translates to CASSFGGKDEQFF.

The V and J genes are TRBV5-1 and TRBJ2-2, with D tentatively TRBD1 (5 bases). This CDR3 is built from 16 residues. Trimming removed 4 bases at V and 0 bases at J, with 13 bases between. Germline assignment: CDR1 SGHRS and CDR2 YFSETQ. This chain's CDR3 is CASSPRPGSNTGELFF. The CDR3 DNA sequence: TGCGCCAGCAGCCCAAGACCAGGGTCGAACACCGGGGAGCTGTTTTTT.

The chain links TRBV28 to TRBJ2-7; 13 nucleotides match TRBD2. With 5 bases clipped from V and 3 bases from J, the junction kept 10 bases outside the gene matches. CDR3 length equals 17 residues. CDR1 and CDR2 (germline): MDHEN, SYDVKM. The CDR3, as DNA: TGTGCCAGCAGTCCGACCGGGACTAGCGGGGCCTTCTACGAGCAGTACTTC. This gives the protein CASSPTGTSGAFYEQYF.

V usage is TRBV18 and J usage is TRBJ2-1; tentatively, D is TRBD2 (7 bases). Germline-derived CDR1 and CDR2 are KGHSH and LQKENI. The CDR3 consists of 17 residues. V was cut by 5 bases and J by 4 bases, with 21 bases left in between. As DNA, the CDR3 is TGTGCCAGCTCATCGGGCGGGGGCTACCTTATATACAATGAGCAGTTCTTC. The encoded protein is CASSSGGGYLIYNEQFF.

The chain carries TRBV14 and TRBJ1-2, with D perhaps matching TRBD1 (6 bases). Trimming removed 1 base at V and 1 base at J, with 10 bases between. Germline assignment: CDR1 SGHDN and CDR2 FVKESK. This CDR3 is 15 amino acids long. The CDR3 spells CASSQAQGGNYGYTF. In DNA, the CDR3 is TGTGCCAGCAGCCAAGCACAGGGTGGTAACTATGGCTACACCTTC.

This clone was observed once. The V gene is TRBV2, the J gene TRBJ1-1; 7 bases are a match to TRBD1. J gave up 5 bases and V 5 bases, and 8 bases lay outside the gene matches. The length of the CDR3 is 14 residues. The germline CDR1 and CDR2 sequences are SNHLY and FYNNEI. The CDR3 loop reads CASSTQGGLTEAFF. In nucleotides, the CDR3 is TGTGCCAGCAGTACCCAGGGGGGGTTGACTGAAGCTTTCTTT.